Below are 29 T cell receptor beta chains sequenced from a single sample in a study of T-cell reconstitution after alpha-beta-depleted transplantation in children. Unique molecular identifiers were incorporated into the prepared TCRbeta library. TCRdb used MiXCR to reprocess the PCR reads, holding one entry per CDR3 protein. The sample comprises fewer than 120,000 distinct CDR3 sequences, about a tenth of which are singletons, and approximately 7.6% rests with the top ten. The source material was PBMCs from the stem cell graft donor, sampled from the stem cell graft. These receptors were obtained from a human donor who donated a stem cell graft to a child with acute lymphoblastic leukemia.

The V call is TRBV3-1, the J call TRBJ2-1; no firm D call. V was pared by 0 bases and J by 5 bases, with 11 bases between. Germline V gives CDR1 LGHDT, CDR2 YNNKEL (reference sequence). The length of the CDR3 is 15 residues. Written as DNA, the CDR3 is TGTGCCAGCAGCCAAGATTCATTTGGAAACAATGAGCAGTTCTTC. Amino acid sequence: CASSQDSFGNNEQFF.

On this clonotype itself: A much larger clone differs by one base, so this may be a read error. The CDR3 loop is CSARVGVNTESFF. CDR3 bases: TGCAGTGCTAGAGTGGGGGTGAACACTGAATCTTTCTTT. The chain combines TRBV20-1 with TRBJ1-1, with a tentative D call TRBD1 (5 bases). This CDR3 spans 13 amino acids. Looked up from germline, CDR1 is DFQATT and CDR2 is SNEGSKA (reference sequence).

This clonotype came up many times. V usage is TRBV9 and J usage is TRBJ1-1; D gene unclear. CDR1 SGDLS and CDR2 YYNGEE come from the germline V gene. This CDR3 comprises 13 residues. V lost 4 bases and J 2 bases, leaving 9 bases between the germline ends. CDR3: CASSQGPNTEAFF. CDR3 sequence (DNA): TGTGCCAGCAGCCAAGGCCCTAACACTGAAGCTTTCTTT.

This clonotype was seen at least ten times. The chain couples TRBV4-3 to TRBJ1-6; 11 bases align to TRBD1. This CDR3 comprises 16 residues. Germline CDR1 and CDR2: LGHNA and YSLEER. Trimming removed 3 bases from V and 7 bases from J; junction bases left unmatched: 5. CDR3 region: CASSQSGQGANSPLHF. The CDR3 DNA reads as TGCGCCAGCAGCCAGTCCGGACAGGGGGCGAATTCACCCCTCCACTTT.

This clonotype has at least ten counts. V is TRBV4-3 and J is TRBJ1-2, with D possibly being TRBD1 (6 bases). Germline lookup yields CDR1 LGHNA and CDR2 YSLEER. The CDR3 contains 16 residues. V was cut by 0 bases and J by 5 bases, with 16 bases left in between. In nucleotides, the CDR3 is TGCGCCAGCAGCCAAGATGGCCCAGGGGCGGGATATGGCTACACCTTC. Protein: CASSQDGPGAGYGYTF.

In its sample, this clonotype was seen many times. J is TRBJ1-2 and V is TRBV6-2 or TRBV6-3; 8 nucleotides match TRBD1. The CDR3 loop spans 13 amino acids. Germline V gene data show CDR1 as MNHEY and CDR2 as SVGEGT. Germline trimming cut 7 bases from V and 3 bases from J; bases unmatched to any gene: 4. CDR3 amino acids: CASTPTGDYGYTF. As DNA, the CDR3 is TGTGCCAGCACCCCGACAGGGGACTATGGCTACACCTTC.

Many counts were recorded for this clonotype. The V gene is TRBV11-2, the J gene TRBJ2-3; the match to TRBD2 covers 9 bases. The V segment lost 5 bases and the J segment 4 bases; nucleotides outside the gene matches: 19. Germline loops: CDR1 SGHAT, CDR2 FQNNGV. The CDR3 runs 19 residues. The CDR3 sequence: CASSLGGRGGVGSPDTQYF. In DNA form, the CDR3 reads TGTGCCAGCAGCCTAGGAGGGCGGGGGGGCGTGGGTAGTCCAGATACGCAGTATTTT.

This clonotype was observed many times. V and J are TRBV6-5 and TRBJ1-5; 7 bases are shared with TRBD1. This CDR3 has 14 residues. Germline CDR1 and CDR2: MNHEY and SVGAGI. With 9 bases clipped from V and 6 bases from J, the junction kept 11 bases outside the gene matches. CDR3 sequence: CASGGRGESQPQHF. The CDR3 nucleotides read TGTGCCAGTGGGGGCAGGGGGGAAAGTCAGCCCCAGCATTTT.

This clonotype has a count of ten or more. This chain links TRBV29-1 with TRBJ1-2, with 7 bases aligning to TRBD1. CDR3 length: 14 residues. Per the germline V gene, CDR1 is SQVTM and CDR2 is ANQGSEA. Germline trimming cut 1 base from V and 4 bases from J; bases unmatched to any gene: 6. The CDR3 sequence is CSVEVGRGAYGYTF. CDR3 DNA: TGCAGCGTTGAAGTAGGCAGGGGGGCCTATGGCTACACCTTC.

In its sample, this clonotype was seen many times. This chain joins TRBV6-5 and TRBJ1-1; a weak D match, TRBD1 (5 bases). V dropped 6 bases and J dropped 5 bases, with 16 bases sitting between them. Germline lookup yields CDR1 MNHEY and CDR2 SVGAGI. The CDR3 loop spans 14 amino acids. This chain's CDR3 is CASRSQGPWTEAFF. CDR3 nucleotides: TGTGCCAGCAGATCCCAGGGCCCTTGGACTGAAGCTTTCTTT.

The sample holds many counts of this clonotype. The rearrangement joins TRBV20-1 to TRBJ1-5; tentative D call: TRBD1 (6 bases). V dropped 0 bases and J dropped 5 bases, with 14 bases sitting between them. Germline V lookup: CDR1 DFQATT, CDR2 SNEGSKA (reference sequence). The CDR3 runs to 15 residues. For the CDR3, the DNA is TGCAGTGCTAGAGATCCGGACAGAAGAGATCAGCCCCAGCATTTT. This encodes CSARDPDRRDQPQHF.

In its sample, this clonotype was seen many times. The V and J genes are TRBV11-2 and TRBJ1-4; D unresolved. Trimming left V 1 base short and J 8 bases short, with 8 bases between. In germline, CDR1 is SGHAT, CDR2 FQNNGV. The CDR3 is 13 residues long. In DNA, the CDR3 is TGTGCCAGCAGCTTAGTGGGGTACGAAAAACTGTTTTTT. Its protein product is CASSLVGYEKLFF. Drawing the rest from reference TRBV11-2 and TRBJ1-4, the complete variable domain is EAGVAQSPRYKIIEKRQSVAFWCNPISGHATLYWYQQILGQGPKLLIQFQNNGVVDDSQLPKDRFSAERLKGVDSTLKIQPAKLEDSAVYLCASSLVGYEKLFFGSGTQLSVL.

This clonotype was observed a handful of times. The V and J genes are TRBV5-5 and TRBJ2-1, with 7 bases aligning to TRBD2. CDR3 size: 15 residues. Germline CDR1 is SGHKS and CDR2 is YYEKEE (reference sequence). The V segment lost 0 bases and the J segment 6 bases; nucleotides outside the gene matches: 6. The CDR3 protein is CASSLDSWTSNEQFF. The CDR3 nucleotides are TGTGCCAGCAGCTTGGATAGTTGGACTAGCAATGAGCAGTTCTTC.

Ten or more counts support this clonotype. The rearrangement links TRBV7-9 to TRBJ1-2; no firm D call. The CDR3 contains 14 residues. V shed 2 bases and J shed 4 bases, with 11 bases lying between them. From germline, CDR1 is SEHNR and CDR2 FQNEAQ (reference sequence). The CDR3 coding sequence is TGTGCCAGCAGCTTACCCTGGACGGGCTATGGCTACACCTTC. As protein: CASSLPWTGYGYTF.

This clonotype was counted ten times or more. This chain joins TRBV7-9 and TRBJ2-3; the match to TRBD2 covers 8 bases. Trimming took 1 base from V and 6 from J; bases not matched to a gene: 6. The CDR3 is 15 amino acids. Germline V lookup: CDR1 SEHNR, CDR2 FQNEAQ (reference sequence). CDR3 DNA: TGTGCCAGCAGCTTAGGGGCGGCTAGCGGGGATACGCAGTATTTT. Translating it yields CASSLGAASGDTQYF.

This clonotype has at least ten counts. The chain recombines TRBV6-1 with TRBJ2-4; 7 bases are shared with TRBD1. Germline V gene sequence: CDR1 MNHNS, CDR2 SASEGT. There are 15 residues in the CDR3. V dropped 5 bases and J dropped 0; count of bases not matched to a gene: 4. CDR3 protein: CASSPGQVAKNIQYF. In DNA form, the CDR3 reads TGTGCCAGCAGTCCAGGACAGGTAGCCAAAAACATTCAGTACTTC.

The chain combines TRBV6-2 or TRBV6-3 with TRBJ2-1; 9 nucleotides line up with TRBD2. The germline gives CDR1 MNHEY, CDR2 SVGEGT. With 8 bases clipped from V and 6 bases from J, the junction kept 5 bases outside the gene matches. This CDR3 spans 13 amino acids. The DNA for the CDR3 is TGTGCCAGCGGGCTAGCGGGACCCAATGAGCAGTTCTTC. This sequence encodes CASGLAGPNEQFF.

Worth noting for this clonotype: A clone one base away is much larger, so this may be a read error. This chain joins TRBV4-3 and TRBJ2-4, with TRBD2 identical over 15 bases. V lost 7 bases, J lost 8 bases, and 6 bases stayed unmatched. The CDR3 spans 15 residues. Germline assignment: CDR1 LGHNA and CDR2 YSLEER. DNA for the CDR3: TGCGCCAGCACCCTGGGGACTAGCGGGGGGTACATTCAGTACTTC. This encodes CASTLGTSGGYIQYF.

This clonotype was observed at least ten times. This sequence joins TRBV28 and TRBJ2-3, with D unresolved. Germline values: CDR1 MDHEN, CDR2 SYDVKM. CDR3 length: 12 residues. V was pared by 5 bases and J by 6 bases, with 9 bases between. In DNA form, the CDR3 reads TGTGCCAGCAGTCGTTATGTGGATACGCAGTATTTT. Encoded protein: CASSRYVDTQYF.

This clonotype has ten or more counts. The V call is TRBV5-1, the J call TRBJ2-7, with D possibly matching TRBD1 (6 bases). This CDR3 has 14 residues. The germline V gene has CDR1 SGHRS and CDR2 YFSETQ. Trimming removed 4 bases at V and 2 bases at J, with 13 bases between. The CDR3 region has the DNA TGCGCCAGCAGCCGGACAGATCCCCCCTACGAGCAGTACTTC. The encoded protein is CASSRTDPPYEQYF.

Regarding this clonotype: This may come from a read error, since a much larger clone is one base off. V usage is TRBV20-1 and J usage is TRBJ2-2, with D unclear. The CDR3 runs 15 residues. Germline V gene data show CDR1 as DFQATT and CDR2 as SNEGSKA (reference sequence). Trimming stripped 4 bases from V and 2 bases from J, with 14 bases between. Here the CDR3 reads CSAKSRPANTGELFF. CDR3 DNA sequence: TGCAGTGCTAAGTCGCGACCGGCTAACACCGGGGAGCTGTTTTTT.

Comments on this clonotype: A much larger clone is a single base away; this may be a read error. This chain links TRBV11-2 with TRBJ2-6, with D maybe TRBD2 (6 bases). Germline V gives CDR1 SGHAT, CDR2 FQNNGV. Trimming left V 2 bases short and J 4 bases short, with 12 bases between. The CDR3 consists of 16 residues. CDR3 in amino acids: CASSLPREAGANVLTF. The CDR3 nucleotides are TGTGCCAGCAGCTTACCGAGGGAGGCCGGGGCCAACGTCCTGACTTTC.

This clonotype was seen ten or more times. The chain carries TRBV11-2 and TRBJ2-5; D not certain. This CDR3 is built from 13 residues. Looked up from germline, CDR1 is SGHAT and CDR2 is FQNNGV. With 3 bases removed from V and 1 base from J, the gap between germline ends came to 6 bases. DNA of the CDR3: TGTGCCAGCAGCTTCGAGGCCCAAGAGACCCAGTACTTC. Its translation is CASSFEAQETQYF.

The table lists this clonotype with many counts. The chain carries TRBV4-1 and TRBJ2-5; D is possibly TRBD2 (5 bases). Trimming stripped 0 bases from V and 5 bases from J, with 10 bases between. Per germline, CDR1 MGHRA and CDR2 YSYEKL. This CDR3 region has 14 residues. The CDR3 loop reads CASSQEGVGETQYF. CDR3 in DNA: TGCGCCAGCAGCCAAGAGGGAGTGGGGGAGACCCAGTACTTC.

This clonotype was counted ten times or more. The chain employs TRBV7-8 and TRBJ2-7; no firm D call. The CDR3 runs to 15 residues. Germline V lookup: CDR1 SGHVS, CDR2 FQNEAQ. Trimming stripped 0 bases from V and 3 bases from J, with 12 bases between. CDR3 region: CASSLALRTGYEQYF. Written as DNA, the CDR3 is TGTGCCAGCAGCTTAGCGCTTAGAACTGGCTACGAGCAGTACTTC.

In its sample, this clonotype was seen many times. V is TRBV25-1 and J is TRBJ2-7; 10 bases map to TRBD2. Germline V gene lookup returns CDR1 MGHDK and CDR2 SYGVNS. Trimming took 0 bases from V and 3 from J; bases not matched to a gene: 8. The length of the CDR3 is 17 residues. Here the CDR3 DNA reads TGTGCCAGCAGTGAATATTACCCTAGCGGGAGAGTCTACGAGCAGTACTTC. Amino acids: CASSEYYPSGRVYEQYF.

This clonotype was observed many times. This chain uses TRBV27 with TRBJ2-4; 7 bases fit TRBD1. This CDR3 region has 17 residues. Germline V CDR1 and CDR2: MNHEY, SMNVEV (reference sequence). The junction had 7 bases not matched to a gene; V was cut back by 2 bases and J by 0 bases. This CDR3 is CASSLQGQSLAKNIQYF. The CDR3 DNA follows: TGTGCCAGCAGTTTACAGGGACAGTCCCTAGCCAAAAACATTCAGTACTTC.

This clonotype was seen ten or more times. This chain joins TRBV4-2 and TRBJ2-2; D remains unclear. This CDR3 has 14 amino acids. Germline values: CDR1 LGHNA, CDR2 YNFKEQ. Between the trimmed V and J ends, which lost 2 bases and 0 bases, there was a span of 4 bases. The CDR3 nucleotides are TGTGCCAGCAGCCAATCTCCGAACACCGGGGAGCTGTTTTTT. Protein sequence: CASSQSPNTGELFF.

This clonotype was recorded at least ten times. V gene TRBV12-3 or TRBV12-4 combines with J gene TRBJ2-2; TRBD1 matches at 8 bases. CDR3 length: 15 residues. J lost 6 bases, V lost 6 bases, and 9 bases had no gene match. The CDR3 spells CASSAGQGKAGELFF. DNA of the CDR3: TGTGCCAGCAGCGCCGGACAGGGCAAAGCCGGGGAGCTGTTTTTT.